A single sample is the source of the 15 T cell receptor beta chains below, sequenced in a study of blood T cell repertoires in COVID-19. Some clones are missing from TCRdb's copy, which holds only in-frame ones; the method was immunoSEQ multiplex PCR. The sample comprises 85,000 to 100,000 clones, 80% to 90% of which are singletons, and around 2.2% rests with the top ten. The specimen was peripheral blood. Every receptor here comes from a man aged 50 to 60 with COVID-19, enrolled during active disease.

The chain couples TRBV6-6 to TRBJ1-1; TRBD1 might be the D (6 bases). CDR1 is MNHNY, CDR2 SVGAGI, per germline (reference sequence). V lost 6 bases and J lost 1, with 12 bases in between. This CDR3 region has 14 residues. CDR3 nucleotides: TGTGCCAGCAGAGAACAGGGATGGAACACTGAAGCTTTCTTT. It is translated as CASREQGWNTEAFF.

The V and J genes are TRBV6-5 and TRBJ1-2; 10 bases map to TRBD1. Trimming took 2 bases from V and 8 from J; bases not matched to a gene: 5. Germline CDR1 reads MNHEY; CDR2 reads SVGAGI. The CDR3 is 14 residues long. CDR3 loop: CASSYPDRGLGYTF. In nucleotides, the CDR3 is TGTGCCAGCAGTTACCCTGACAGGGGGCTCGGCTACACCTTC.

The V call is TRBV2, the J call TRBJ1-6; 8 nucleotides line up with TRBD1. The V segment lost 4 bases and the J segment 13 bases; nucleotides outside the gene matches: 12. The CDR3 contains 15 residues. CDR1 is SNHLY and CDR2 is FYNNEI in the germline V gene. CDR3 bases: TGTGCCAGCAGTGGCGGACAGGGCTTATTTGTTCCCCTCCACTTT. Translation: CASSGGQGLFVPLHF.

This clone was seen more than once but under ten times. This chain links TRBV7-2 with TRBJ1-5, with 8 positions matching TRBD1. The junction had 5 bases not matched to a gene; V was cut back by 4 bases and J by 9 bases. The CDR3 has 13 residues. Germline V lookup: CDR1 SGHTA, CDR2 FQGNSA. In nucleotides, the CDR3 is TGTGCCAGCAGCTCTCTGGACAGGGCGCCCCAGCATTTT. It is translated as CASSSLDRAPQHF.

In nucleotides, the CDR3 is TGTGCCTGGAGTGTACGGCGGCAGCGCCTAAGGGGCTACACCTTC. Protein: CAWSVRRQRLRGYTF. This chain joins TRBV30 and TRBJ1-2; no clear D gene. V gave up 0 bases and J gave up 8 bases, with 19 bases separating them. The CDR3 length is 15 residues. CDR1 and CDR2 from the germline V gene are GTSNPN and SVGIG (reference sequence). The full variable domain, completed using reference TRBV30 and TRBJ1-2, is SQTIHQWPATLVQPVGSPLSLECTVEGTSNPNLYWYRQAAGRGLQLLFYSVGIGQISSEVPQNLSASRPQDRQFILSSKKLLLSDSGFYLCAWSVRRQRLRGYTFGSGTRLTVV.

This clone showed up just once. The chain couples TRBV10-3 to TRBJ1-6; 10 bases map to TRBD1. This CDR3 contains 16 residues. The trim removed 8 bases at V and 7 bases at J, leaving 11 bases unmatched. Per the germline V gene, CDR1 is ENHRY and CDR2 is SYGVKD. CDR3 coding DNA: TGTGCCATCCGGGCCTCGGGACAGGGGTTAAATTCACCCCTCCACTTT. Protein: CAIRASGQGLNSPLHF.

The chain is built from TRBV28 and TRBJ1-2; 8 bases are shared with TRBD1. Germline CDR1 MDHEN, CDR2 SYDVKM. The CDR3 spans 15 residues. The V and J ends lost 2 bases and 6 bases, in that order; junction bases with no gene match: 8. The CDR3 DNA reads TGTGCCAGCAGTTTAAGGGCCAGGGGGCAGGATGGCTACACCTTC. It encodes CASSLRARGQDGYTF.

V gene TRBV9 combines with J gene TRBJ2-4, with D possibly being TRBD1 (7 bases). Trimming removed 4 bases at V and 1 base at J, with 9 bases between. CDR1 is SGDLS, CDR2 YYNGEE, per germline. This CDR3 is 14 amino acids long. This CDR3 reads CASSPGGAKNIQYF. For the CDR3, the DNA is TGTGCCAGCAGCCCAGGGGGGGCCAAAAACATTCAGTACTTC.

This clone was seen only once. This sequence joins TRBV7-8 and TRBJ2-7, with 7 bases fitting TRBD2. Germline assignment: CDR1 SGHVS and CDR2 FQNEAQ. The ends lost 6 bases at V and 3 bases at J; junction bases unmatched: 11. The CDR3 is 15 amino acids. CDR3 nucleotide sequence: TGTGCCAGCAGTTCTCTAGGCGGGGGAGTCTACGAGCAGTACTTC. Amino acids: CASSSLGGGVYEQYF.

This clone came up a few times. This chain connects TRBV19 to TRBJ1-5; D unresolved. The V gene's germline CDR1 is LNHDA and CDR2 SQIVND (reference sequence). Trimming shortened V by 5 bases and J by 1 base, and 15 bases separated the two germline ends. The CDR3 length is 16 residues. CDR3 DNA: TGTGCCAGTAGTGAGGTGATAAGGATAAGCAATCAGCCCCAGCATTTT. It codes for CASSEVIRISNQPQHF.

The chain carries TRBV10-2 and TRBJ1-6; 7 positions match TRBD1. CDR1 is WSHSY and CDR2 is SAAADI in the germline V gene. After removal of 1 base from V and 8 bases from J, the junction contained 5 bases not matched to a gene. The CDR3 has 15 amino acids. CDR3 sequence: CASSELGTGDSPLHF. The CDR3 region has the DNA TGCGCCAGCAGTGAGTTGGGAACAGGGGATTCACCCCTCCACTTT.

This rearrangement joins TRBV6-4 to TRBJ2-1, with 9 bases that match TRBD2. The length of the CDR3 is 15 residues. With V trimmed by 4 bases and J by 8 bases, 9 bases remained unmatched. Germline V gives CDR1 MRHNA, CDR2 SNTAGT. The CDR3 DNA is TGTGCCAGCAGTGCGCTAGCGGGGAGCATTTATGAGCAGTTCTTC. Protein sequence: CASSALAGSIYEQFF.

The rearrangement joins TRBV19 to TRBJ1-1; tentative D call: TRBD1 (5 bases). The CDR3 totals 12 residues. The V end was cut by 9 bases, the J end by 1 base, with 9 bases between. CDR1 LNHDA and CDR2 SQIVND come from the germline V gene (reference sequence). The chain's CDR3 is CASDRPNTEAFF. In nucleotides, the CDR3 is TGTGCCAGCGACAGACCGAACACTGAAGCTTTCTTT.

Written as DNA, the CDR3 is TGTGCCAGCAGTTTATGGGGGGACAGGGGGCTAAATGGCTACACCTTC. Its translation: CASSLWGDRGLNGYTF. The J gene is TRBJ1-2, the V gene TRBV28; 12 bases align to TRBD1. The CDR3 contains 16 residues. Germline CDR1 is MDHEN and CDR2 is SYDVKM. The V segment lost 0 bases and the J segment 6 bases; nucleotides outside the gene matches: 5.

This chain joins TRBV30 and TRBJ2-7, with 8 bases matching TRBD1. Germline V gene sequence: CDR1 GTSNPN, CDR2 SVGIG (reference sequence). Trimming cost V 4 bases and J 5 bases; bases outside gene matches: 16. This CDR3 spans 16 amino acids. In DNA form, the CDR3 reads TGTGCCTGGACCCTAACAAAGGGACAGGATTTCAACGAGCAGTACTTC. Its translation is CAWTLTKGQDFNEQYF.